The 27 T cell receptor beta chains in this list originate from one sample, sequenced in a study of circulating and synovial CD4+ cells in juvenile arthritis. Profiled with immunoSEQ multiplex PCR; TCRdb holds only in-frame clones, not every one. The sample shows about 34,000 clones, less than 97% of them seen only once. The sequenced sample was CD4+ T cells from blood. These receptors were obtained from a human donor with juvenile idiopathic arthritis.

CDR3 DNA sequence: TGTGCCAGTGCTACCGGGACTAGCGTTTACAATGAGCAGTTCTTC. Residues: CASATGTSVYNEQFF. V and J are TRBV19 and TRBJ2-1; 10 bases match TRBD2. Germline V CDR1 and CDR2: LNHDA, SQIVND (reference sequence). There are 15 residues in the CDR3. V shed 8 bases and J 4 bases; nucleotides not matched to a gene: 8.

The V gene is TRBV11-2, the J gene TRBJ2-7; 9 bases fit TRBD2. Per germline, CDR1 SGHAT and CDR2 FQNNGV. Trimming cost V 2 bases and J 0 bases; bases outside gene matches: 2. CDR3 length: 15 residues. CDR3 in DNA: TGTGCCAGCAGCTTAAGTAGCGGGGGCTCCTACGAGCAGTACTTC. Translating it yields CASSLSSGGSYEQYF.

This chain joins TRBV30 and TRBJ1-4; D unresolved. The CDR3 totals 12 residues. Germline V gene data show CDR1 as GTSNPN and CDR2 as SVGIG (reference sequence). Deletions cut 2 bases from V and 6 bases from J, with 7 bases between. In DNA form, the CDR3 reads TGTGCCTGGAGTCCCAATGATGAAAAACTGTTTTTT. The encoded protein is CAWSPNDEKLFF.

This rearrangement joins TRBV11-3 to TRBJ2-5; D might be TRBD1 (5 bases). CDR1 SGHNT and CDR2 YENEEA come from the germline V gene. The V end was cut by 5 bases, the J end by 0 bases, with 10 bases between. This CDR3 is built from 14 residues. For the CDR3, the DNA is TGTGCCAGCAGCCCTGACAGAAACCAAGAGACCCAGTACTTC. It yields the protein CASSPDRNQETQYF. Together with reference TRBV11-3 and TRBJ2-5, the CDR3 gives the full variable domain: EAGVVQSPRYKIIEKKQPVAFWCNPISGHNTLYWYLQNLGQGPELLIRYENEEAVDDSQLPKDRFSAERLKGVDSTLKIQPAELGDSAVYLCASSPDRNQETQYFGPGTRLLVL.

This rearrangement joins TRBV18 to TRBJ2-1, with 9 positions matching TRBD2. The CDR3 is 16 amino acids. Germline V gene data show CDR1 as KGHSH and CDR2 as LQKENI. Trimming removed 3 bases from V and 3 bases from J; junction bases left unmatched: 6. This CDR3 reads CASSPAVAGVYNEQFF. CDR3 DNA: TGTGCCAGCTCACCCGCAGTAGCGGGAGTCTACAATGAGCAGTTCTTC.

The chain carries TRBV4-1 and TRBJ2-1; no definite D call. The CDR3 runs 14 residues. V lost 3 bases, J lost 10 bases, and 16 bases lay in between. Germline CDR1 reads MGHRA; CDR2 reads YSYEKL. The CDR3 coding sequence is TGCGCCAGCAGCCAGGTCTCCCGGTTCAGGGAGCAGTTCTTC. Amino acids: CASSQVSRFREQFF.

The rearrangement joins TRBV28 to TRBJ2-7; the D gene is possibly TRBD1 (6 bases). Trimming removed 6 bases from V and 7 bases from J, with 22 bases in between. This CDR3 spans 15 amino acids. Per the germline V gene, CDR1 is MDHEN and CDR2 is SYDVKM. CDR3 bases: TGTGCCAGCAGCTGGGGTCAGGGGCGCGCAAAAGAGCAGTACTTC. The encoded protein is CASSWGQGRAKEQYF.

The J gene is TRBJ2-5, the V gene TRBV29-1; 8 bases agree with TRBD2. The CDR3 sequence is 12 residues long. V lost 7 bases to trimming and J lost 2 bases; unmatched junction nucleotides: 3. Germline values: CDR1 SQVTM, CDR2 ANQGSEA. CDR3 DNA sequence: TGCAGCGAGAGACTAGCGCAAGAGACCCAGTACTTC. Translated, it gives CSERLAQETQYF.

The chain combines TRBV27 with TRBJ2-7; 10 positions match TRBD1. The length of the CDR3 is 15 residues. Germline assignment: CDR1 MNHEY and CDR2 SMNVEV (reference sequence). V lost 4 bases to trimming and J lost 4 bases; unmatched junction nucleotides: 7. The CDR3 loop is CASSSTGGEGYEQYF. The CDR3 DNA follows: TGTGCCAGCAGTTCGACAGGGGGCGAAGGTTACGAGCAGTACTTC.

The chain recombines TRBV30 with TRBJ1-4, with TRBD1 matching over 7 bases. The CDR3 has 13 amino acids. Germline V CDR1 and CDR2: GTSNPN, SVGIG (reference sequence). After removal of 2 bases from V and 5 bases from J, the junction contained 2 bases not matched to a gene. This CDR3 reads CAWSTGQNEKLFF. The CDR3, as DNA: TGTGCCTGGAGTACGGGACAGAATGAAAAACTGTTTTTT.

The CDR3, as DNA: TGCGCCAGCAGCTTGAATCTCCGCGGGGGGGCGTCAGCAGATACGCAGTATTTT. This codes for CASSLNLRGGASADTQYF. This chain connects TRBV5-1 to TRBJ2-3; TRBD2 aligns across 9 bases. CDR1 SGHRS and CDR2 YFSETQ come from the germline V gene. Germline trimming cut 1 base from V and 4 bases from J; bases unmatched to any gene: 13. The CDR3 spans 18 residues.

V usage is TRBV4-1 and J usage is TRBJ2-3; D is possibly TRBD2 (5 bases). Looked up from germline, CDR1 is MGHRA and CDR2 is YSYEKL. The CDR3 runs to 15 residues. Trimming removed 1 base from V and 4 bases from J, with 12 bases in between. CDR3 sequence reads: CASSQVPGRADTQYF. The CDR3 bases are TGCGCCAGCAGCCAAGTTCCGGGGAGAGCAGATACGCAGTATTTT.

In this sample, this clone turned up once. The chain uses TRBV9 and TRBJ1-2; D might be TRBD1 (6 bases). This CDR3 has 13 amino acids. V lost 0 bases to trimming and J lost 6 bases, with 9 bases between them. CDR1 and CDR2 (germline): SGDLS, YYNGEE. For the CDR3, the DNA is TGTGCCAGCAGCGTAGAGGGACAAAATGGCTACACCTTC. Protein product: CASSVEGQNGYTF.

V gene TRBV30 combines with J gene TRBJ1-5; TRBD1 might be the D (5 bases). Trimming left V 5 bases short and J 6 bases short, with 26 bases between. This CDR3 has 17 amino acids. The germline V gene encodes CDR1 GTSNPN and CDR2 SVGIG (reference sequence). CDR3 in amino acids: CAWQKPGLRGGIQPQHF. The DNA for the CDR3 is TGTGCCTGGCAAAAACCGGGACTCCGGGGGGGTATTCAGCCCCAGCATTTT.

The CDR3, as DNA: TGCGCCAGCAGCTTGGAACGGGGGGGCCTCACAGATACGCAGTATTTT. Protein product: CASSLERGGLTDTQYF. This chain connects TRBV5-1 to TRBJ2-3; TRBD2 agrees at 8 bases. CDR1 is SGHRS and CDR2 is YFSETQ in the germline V gene. V dropped 0 bases and J dropped 2; count of bases not matched to a gene: 5. This CDR3 has 16 residues.

The rearrangement links TRBV6-1 to TRBJ2-7; 9 bases are shared with TRBD1. V was clipped by 9 bases and J by 3 bases; unmatched bases: 6. The CDR3 length is 13 residues. Germline V CDR1 and CDR2: MNHNS, SASEGT. This CDR3 reads CARRGGQGYEQYF. DNA of the CDR3: TGTGCCAGGAGAGGGGGACAGGGCTACGAGCAGTACTTC.

V gene TRBV7-2 combines with J gene TRBJ1-3, with no clear D. Trimming stripped 2 bases from V and 4 bases from J, with 12 bases between. The CDR3 has 15 amino acids. CDR1 is SGHTA, CDR2 FQGNSA, per germline. The CDR3 protein is CASSLIFGDGNTIYF. The CDR3 region has the DNA TGTGCCAGCAGCTTAATTTTCGGAGACGGAAACACCATATATTTT.

The table lists this clone with a few counts. The chain couples TRBV9 to TRBJ1-1; D is unclear. The length of the CDR3 is 13 residues. Germline V CDR1 and CDR2: SGDLS, YYNGEE. Trimming removed 0 bases at V and 0 bases at J, with 3 bases between. CDR3 residues: CASSVDMNTEAFF. The DNA of the CDR3 is TGTGCCAGCAGCGTAGATATGAACACTGAAGCTTTCTTT. The full variable domain, rest sourced from reference TRBV9 and TRBJ1-1, is DSGVTQTPKHLITATGQRVTLRCSPRSGDLSVYWYQQSLDQGLQFLIQYYNGEERAKGNILERFSAQQFPDLHSELNLSSLELGDSALYFCASSVDMNTEAFFGQGTRLTVV.

This clone was recorded once. The chain couples TRBV5-1 to TRBJ1-2; 12 nucleotides match TRBD1. Unmatched junction bases numbered 6, after V lost 0 bases and J lost 6 bases. Germline values: CDR1 SGHRS, CDR2 YFSETQ. The CDR3 spans 16 residues. As DNA, the CDR3 is TGCGCCAGCAGCTTGGGGGCCGGGACAGGGGGCGATGGCTACACCTTC. Translating it yields CASSLGAGTGGDGYTF.

The CDR3 DNA is TGTGCCAGCAGAACACCCCGCGGGGCCGCCTACGAGCAGTACTTC. It is translated as CASRTPRGAAYEQYF. The rearrangement joins TRBV28 to TRBJ2-7; D perhaps matches TRBD2 (6 bases). The CDR3 spans 15 residues. V lost 6 bases to trimming and J lost 2 bases, with 17 bases between them. CDR1 is MDHEN, CDR2 SYDVKM, per germline.

Worth noting for this clone: This sample also contains other DNA sequences that code for the same CDR3. The chain carries TRBV5-4 and TRBJ1-2, with 11 bases lining up with TRBD1. The CDR3 consists of 19 residues. Germline CDR1 and CDR2: SGHNT and YYREEE (reference sequence). Unmatched junction bases numbered 22, after V lost 8 bases and J lost 4 bases. CDR3 in DNA: TGTGCCAGTAGGGGGGGTGGGACAGGGGGGTCGCAAAACCTCTATGGCTACACCTTC. Translated: CASRGGGTGGSQNLYGYTF.

The chain uses TRBV19 and TRBJ2-5; 8 bases are shared with TRBD2. V shed 8 bases, J shed 1 base, and the junction held 9 bases outside the gene matches. The CDR3 contains 15 residues. The germline gives CDR1 LNHDA, CDR2 SQIVND (reference sequence). The CDR3 bases are TGTGCCAGTCGTCGGGAGGGCCGGGGCCAAGAGACCCAGTACTTC. This encodes CASRREGRGQETQYF.

The CDR3 loop reads CASSGVISTDTQYF. In DNA, the CDR3 is TGCGCCAGCAGCGGAGTGATTAGCACAGATACGCAGTATTTT. The chain has TRBV5-1 and TRBJ2-3; D gene unclear. CDR3 length equals 14 residues. Germline V CDR1 and CDR2: SGHRS, YFSETQ. Trimming took off 4 bases at V and 0 bases at J, with 9 bases between the two ends.

CDR3 sequence: CASSFDSDYGYTF. CDR3 sequence (DNA): TGTGCCAGCAGCTTCGACAGCGACTATGGCTACACCTTC. This chain connects TRBV28 to TRBJ1-2; D perhaps matches TRBD1 (5 bases). V was shortened by 6 bases and J by 3 bases, with 11 bases between the two germline ends. Germline CDR1 MDHEN, CDR2 SYDVKM. CDR3 length: 13 amino acids.

The V call is TRBV27, the J call TRBJ1-2; possible D gene TRBD1, 6 bases. Trimming took 8 bases from V and 4 from J, leaving 8 bases between them. This CDR3 is built from 11 residues. Germline CDR1 reads MNHEY; CDR2 reads SMNVEV (reference sequence). The CDR3 bases are TGTGCCAGCGGACAGTCCTATGGCTACACCTTC. Translation: CASGQSYGYTF.

This clone has more than one count but fewer than ten. Other DNA sequences of this sample code for an identical CDR3. The genes are TRBV6-6 and TRBJ1-6; D is perhaps TRBD1 (6 bases). Per the germline V gene, CDR1 is MNHNY and CDR2 is SVGAGI (reference sequence). The CDR3 sequence is 15 residues long. The V and J ends lost 6 bases and 0 bases respectively, with 9 bases between them. CDR3 residues: CASRDSSSYNSPLHF. The CDR3 region has the DNA TGTGCCAGCAGGGACAGTAGCTCCTATAATTCACCCCTCCACTTT.

This chain connects TRBV27 to TRBJ1-2, with TRBD1 matching 8 bases. The CDR3 totals 14 residues. J was trimmed by 4 bases and V by 6 bases; bases with no gene match: 7. Germline V gene data show CDR1 as MNHEY and CDR2 as SMNVEV (reference sequence). The CDR3 DNA reads TGTGCCAGCAGCCCAGGGGGCTCAGGCTATGGCTACACCTTC. This sequence encodes CASSPGGSGYGYTF.